This TCR beta chain was sequenced for a study of blood T cell repertoires in COVID-19. Turning to the study itself: Researchers got acute and convalescent COVID-19 samples from the United States, Italy and Spain. PBMCs, B-cell-depleted T cells, or T cells were the source of the cDNA or gDNA that made up the material.

Authors' methods: By means of reference gene primer amplification, nucleated cell counts were estimated. TCRdb's table, derived via immunoSEQ multiplex PCR, lists solely in-frame clones and lacks some. Clone size and the V and J calls come from that table; the DNA yielded D and trimming. The sample has around 57,000 clones; more than 85% are singletons. CDR3 length: 14 amino acids. Trimming left V 1 base short and J 8 bases short, with 11 bases between. Germline CDR1 reads MNHNS; CDR2 reads SASEGT. The chain recombines TRBV6-1 with TRBJ1-4; D is unresolved. The sequenced material came from peripheral blood. This receptor was taken from a man in his forties or fifties with acute or convalescent COVID-19. The CDR3 coding sequence is TGTGCCAGCAGTGAAGGAACAGATGGGGAAAAACTGTTTTTT. It codes for CASSEGTDGEKLFF.